This TCR beta chain was identified in a study of cytomegalovirus exposure and HLA in healthy donors. Study conclusions and caveats: Highly shared variants forming one cluster were likely a sequencing artifact. Most of the TCR beta V segments (in an earlier analysis) were productive either about 87% or about 30% of the time.

About this clone itself: Its antigen remains unknown.

13 Jbeta primers and 60 Vbeta primers were used for the PCR. This table comes from immunoSEQ multiplex PCR, and its TCRdb copy is limited to in-frame clones, with some not included. The table lists 150,000 to 200,000 clones, around nine tenths of them singletons, with roughly 1.7% in the top ten. The germline gives CDR1 SGHAT, CDR2 FQNNGV. This CDR3 contains 15 residues. Unmatched junction bases numbered 8, after V lost 4 bases and J lost 8 bases. Input material: PBMCs. The genes are TRBV11-2 and TRBJ1-2; 12 bases agree with TRBD1. The receptor comes from a woman aged 18-35 years in good health and CMV-seronegative. CDR3 coding DNA: TGTGCCAGCAGCTCCCCGGGACAGGGGGCAGGGGGCTACACCTTC. Amino acids: CASSSPGQGAGGYTF.